The entry below describes one TCR beta chain. Its cognate antigen is unknown. The sample comes from a study of cytomegalovirus exposure and HLA in healthy donors. The germline CDR1 and CDR2 sequences are SEHNR and FQNEAQ (reference sequence). The germline V and J ends were trimmed by 5 bases and 4 bases, with 20 bases remaining between them. This CDR3 has 16 residues. PCR amplification relied on 60 Vbeta primers (plus 13 Jbeta primers). Source study methods: In a later analysis, the count reached about 82 million unique TCR beta chains, with about 9.9 million shared. Profiled with immunoSEQ multiplex PCR; TCRdb holds only in-frame clones, not every one. For V, J and clone size, that table is used; D and trimming come from the DNA. Of over 200,000 clones listed, under 70% are singletons. Findings of the study overall: CMV serostatus was the sole immune exposure information available.

The receptor's source is a man aged 35 to 55 in good health and CMV-seropositive. The V gene is TRBV7-9, the J gene TRBJ1-2; D perhaps matches TRBD1 (6 bases). Sequencing was performed on PBMCs. CDR3 DNA sequence: TGTGCCAGCAGCACCCACCCGCGGGGGGGCTCCTATGGCTACACCTTC. It encodes CASSTHPRGGSYGYTF.